A selection of T cell receptor beta chains follows, all from one sample in a study of graft-versus-host responses after intestinal transplantation. These receptors are not linked to any known antigen. Measured with immunoSEQ multiplex PCR; TCRdb has only the in-frame clones, and not every one. The sample consists of approximately 99,000 clones, 92% of them appearing once. This specimen consisted of unstimulated CD8+ T cells sorted from spleen or lymph node cells, obtained before transplant. Source of these receptors: a human donor who was the organ donor for an intestinal transplant. Both conserved end residues are part of each CDR3. A D gene is named only where the DNA matches it firmly.

D gene	CDR3 length	V gene	J gene	CDR3 protein	CDR3 DNA
-	15	TRBV5-6	TRBJ2-3	CASSSALESTDTQYF	TGTGCCAGCAGCTCAGCGTTGGAGAGCACAGATACGCAGTATTTT
-	14	TRBV10-2	TRBJ2-1	CALLRGYSYNEQFF	TGCGCCCTGCTCAGAGGATACTCCTACAATGAGCAGTTCTTC
-	19	TRBV27	TRBJ1-3	CASSPDQGTAGAPGNTIYF	TGTGCCAGCAGTCCGGATCAAGGAACCGCGGGAGCTCCTGGAAACACCATATATTTT
TRBD2	16	TRBV9	TRBJ2-1	CASSYPQAGGGPEQFF	TGTGCCAGCAGCTATCCCCAGGCGGGAGGAGGCCCTGAGCAGTTCTTC
-	16	TRBV2	TRBJ1-1	CASSEALTGFRTEAFF	TGTGCCAGCAGTGAAGCCCTGACAGGTTTCCGTACTGAAGCTTTCTTT
TRBD1	15	TRBV7-8	TRBJ1-3	CASSEGTASGNTIYF	TGTGCCAGCAGCGAAGGGACAGCCTCTGGAAACACCATATATTTT
TRBD1	14	TRBV29-1	TRBJ1-2	CSITGTGRKNGYTF	TGCAGCATAACCGGGACAGGGAGGAAAAATGGCTACACCTTC
-	17	TRBV7-8	TRBJ2-7	CASSPSPVQGSSYEQYF	TGTGCCAGCAGCCCTAGCCCAGTACAGGGTAGCTCCTACGAGCAGTACTTC
-	18	TRBV4-2	TRBJ2-3	CASSLKAGTPYSTDTQYF	TGTGCCAGCAGCCTGAAAGCCGGGACACCTTATAGCACAGATACGCAGTATTTT
-	14	TRBV5-1	TRBJ1-1	CASSSRGGNTEAFF	TGCGCCAGCAGCTCCAGGGGCGGGAACACTGAAGCTTTCTTT
-	15	TRBV28	TRBJ2-7	CASTWGVLGSYEQYF	TGTGCCAGCACCTGGGGGGTTTTGGGATCCTACGAGCAGTACTTC
-	12	TRBV5-6	TRBJ2-7	CASSYREHEQYF	TGTGCCAGCAGCTACAGGGAACACGAGCAGTACTTC
TRBD2	15	TRBV10-2	TRBJ2-1	CASSESLAEYNEQFF	TGCGCCAGCAGTGAGTCCCTAGCGGAATACAATGAGCAGTTCTTC
-	14	TRBV4-2	TRBJ1-2	CASSTFGGNYGYTF	TGTGCCAGCAGTACGTTTGGGGGGAACTATGGCTACACCTTC
TRBD1	14	TRBV5-3	TRBJ1-2	CARSLDVRGHGYTF	TGTGCCAGAAGCTTGGATGTCAGGGGGCATGGCTACACCTTC
-	13	TRBV4-1	TRBJ1-5	CASAGAINQPQHF	TGCGCCAGCGCTGGGGCCATAAATCAGCCCCAGCATTTT
TRBD1	15	TRBV9	TRBJ2-7	CASSVGQGLNYEQYF	TGTGCCAGCAGCGTCGGACAGGGCCTGAACTACGAGCAGTACTTC
-	12	TRBV21-1	TRBJ1-2	CASFRGDYGYTF	TGTGCCAGTTTTCGGGGGGACTATGGCTACACCTTC